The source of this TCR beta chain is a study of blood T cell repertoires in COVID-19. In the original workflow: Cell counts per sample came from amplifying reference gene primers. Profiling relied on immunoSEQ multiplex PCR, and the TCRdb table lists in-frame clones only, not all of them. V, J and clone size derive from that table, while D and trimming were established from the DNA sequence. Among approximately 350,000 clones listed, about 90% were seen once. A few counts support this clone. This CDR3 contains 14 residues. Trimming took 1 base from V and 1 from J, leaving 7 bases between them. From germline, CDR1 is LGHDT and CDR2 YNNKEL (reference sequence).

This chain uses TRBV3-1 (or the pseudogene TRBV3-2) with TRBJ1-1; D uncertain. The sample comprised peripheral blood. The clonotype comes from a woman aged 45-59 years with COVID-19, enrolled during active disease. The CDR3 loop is CASSQGYTNTEAFF. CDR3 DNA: TGTGCCAGCAGCCAAGGATACACGAACACTGAAGCTTTCTTT.